What follows are 28 T cell receptor beta chains derived from one specimen sequenced in a study of blood T cell repertoires in COVID-19. Method: immunoSEQ multiplex PCR; TCRdb's copy keeps in-frame clones and lacks some. Of 450,000 or so clones in the sample, around nine tenths were seen once. Sequences were obtained from peripheral blood. These receptors all stem from a man younger than 30 with COVID-19, enrolled during active disease.

The chain's CDR3 is CASRQGGETQYF. The CDR3 nucleotides are TGTGCCAGTAGACAGGGTGGGGAGACCCAGTACTTC. V and J are TRBV19 and TRBJ2-5, with D possibly TRBD1 on 6 matching bases. This CDR3 is built from 12 residues. V lost 6 bases to trimming and J lost 5 bases, with 10 bases between them. Germline CDR1 reads LNHDA; CDR2 reads SQIVND (reference sequence).

The chain links TRBV5-6 to TRBJ2-1; 12 bases are a match to TRBD2. Per germline, CDR1 SGHDT and CDR2 YYEEEE. V was clipped by 4 bases and J by 7 bases; unmatched bases: 12. This CDR3 is built from 17 residues. This CDR3 is CASSLRTSGILRNEQFF. The CDR3 DNA sequence: TGTGCCAGCAGCCTCCGGACTAGCGGGATTTTGAGGAATGAGCAGTTCTTC.

The rearrangement joins TRBV6-5 to TRBJ2-7; 10 bases fit TRBD2. The CDR3 totals 15 residues. V lost 2 bases, J lost 3 bases, and 4 bases stayed unmatched. Germline assignment: CDR1 MNHEY and CDR2 SVGAGI. This chain's CDR3 is CASSYGTSVFYEQYF. The DNA for the CDR3 is TGTGCCAGCAGTTACGGGACTAGCGTTTTCTACGAGCAGTACTTC.

This clone has a single count. J is TRBJ2-1 and V is TRBV11-2; 9 bases match TRBD1. V dropped 5 bases and J dropped 2; count of bases not matched to a gene: 1. From germline, CDR1 is SGHAT and CDR2 FQNNGV. The CDR3 runs to 14 residues. CDR3 nucleotides: TGTGCCAGCAGCCGGGACAGGGCCTACAATGAGCAGTTCTTC. Protein sequence: CASSRDRAYNEQFF.

The V gene is TRBV2, the J gene TRBJ1-1; a possible D gene is TRBD1 (5 bases). V lost 7 bases to trimming and J lost 6 bases, with 9 bases between them. The CDR3 sequence is 11 residues long. Germline assignment: CDR1 SNHLY and CDR2 FYNNEI. The CDR3 reads CASTGRAEAFF. DNA of the CDR3: TGTGCCAGCACAGGGAGGGCTGAAGCTTTCTTT.

This clone came up once. CDR3: CASSESSAQGAFF. For the CDR3, the DNA is TGCGCCAGCAGTGAGTCGAGCGCCCAGGGAGCTTTCTTT. The chain joins TRBV10-2 to TRBJ1-1; a weak D match, TRBD1 (5 bases). Germline-derived CDR1 and CDR2 are WSHSY and SAAADI. The ends were cut back, 0 bases at V and 10 bases at J, with 12 bases in the middle. CDR3 length equals 13 residues.

V usage is TRBV6-2 or TRBV6-3 and J usage is TRBJ1-3; D is undetermined. V shed 2 bases and J shed 0 bases, with 8 bases lying between them. Germline values: CDR1 MNHEY, CDR2 SVGEGT. The length of the CDR3 is 15 residues. Here the CDR3 DNA reads TGTGCCAGCAGTTACCACGGGGACTCTGGAAACACCATATATTTT. Protein sequence: CASSYHGDSGNTIYF.

The rearrangement joins TRBV6-1 to TRBJ1-2; 7 bases are a match to TRBD1. The V and J ends lost 4 bases and 4 bases, in that order; junction bases with no gene match: 12. CDR3 length equals 16 residues. Germline CDR1 and CDR2: MNHNS and SASEGT. CDR3 in DNA: TGTGCCAGCAGTGGCTCCCCTGACAGGGTGGGCTATGGCTACACCTTC. Translating it yields CASSGSPDRVGYGYTF.

J is TRBJ2-6 and V is TRBV7-9; TRBD2 matches at 14 bases. V lost 4 bases, J lost 3 bases, and 8 bases stayed unmatched. Germline V lookup: CDR1 SEHNR, CDR2 FQNEAQ (reference sequence). This CDR3 contains 19 residues. CDR3 residues: CASSSPGTSGRFGANVLTF. The CDR3 nucleotides are TGTGCCAGCAGCTCGCCCGGGACTAGCGGGAGATTTGGGGCCAACGTCCTGACTTTC. The full variable domain, with the rest looked up from reference TRBV7-9 and TRBJ2-6, is DTGVSQNPRHKITKRGQNVTFRCDPISEHNRLYWYRQTLGQGPEFLTYFQNEAQLEKSRLLSDRFSAERPKGSFSTLEIQRTEQGDSAMYLCASSSPGTSGRFGANVLTFGAGSRLTVL.

The rearrangement uses TRBV24-1 and TRBJ2-1; TRBD1 matches at 9 bases. Trimming at V came to 2 bases and at J to 7 bases, leaving 11 bases not matched to a gene. The V gene's germline CDR1 is KGHDR and CDR2 SFDVKD. This CDR3 contains 17 residues. The CDR3 region is CATSDSSVTGGRNEQFF. DNA for the CDR3: TGTGCCACCAGTGATTCGAGCGTGACAGGGGGACGTAATGAGCAGTTCTTC.

This chain uses TRBV11-2 with TRBJ1-1; D remains ambiguous. The germline gives CDR1 SGHAT, CDR2 FQNNGV. The V and J ends lost 1 base and 0 bases respectively, with 9 bases between them. This CDR3 comprises 15 residues. The CDR3 spells CASSLASRLNTEAFF. CDR3 nucleotides: TGTGCCAGCAGCTTAGCTAGCAGATTGAACACTGAAGCTTTCTTT. Using reference TRBV11-2 and TRBJ1-1 for the parts outside the CDR3, the full variable domain is EAGVAQSPRYKIIEKRQSVAFWCNPISGHATLYWYQQILGQGPKLLIQFQNNGVVDDSQLPKDRFSAERLKGVDSTLKIQPAKLEDSAVYLCASSLASRLNTEAFFGQGTRLTVV.

The rearrangement joins TRBV7-2 to TRBJ2-7; 7 bases agree with TRBD1. The CDR3 is made up of 14 amino acids. CDR1 SGHTA and CDR2 FQGNSA come from the germline V gene. V shed 5 bases and J 7 bases; nucleotides not matched to a gene: 11. DNA of the CDR3: TGTGCCAGCAGCCCCGACAGGGCCCGAAGGGAGCAGTACTTC. This encodes CASSPDRARREQYF.

This clone was seen only once. The rearrangement uses TRBV9 and TRBJ2-7; 8 nucleotides match TRBD1. This CDR3 spans 15 amino acids. Looked up from germline, CDR1 is SGDLS and CDR2 is YYNGEE. The J segment lost 6 bases and the V segment lost 3 bases, leaving 11 bases of the junction unmatched. The CDR3 sequence is CASSGYGTGPSEQYF. The CDR3 nucleotides are TGTGCCAGCAGCGGATACGGGACAGGCCCCAGCGAGCAGTACTTC.

This clone was recorded a few times. The chain recombines TRBV11-2 with TRBJ1-2, with 9 nucleotides matching TRBD1. CDR1 SGHAT and CDR2 FQNNGV come from the germline V gene. The CDR3 is 16 amino acids. The V segment lost 5 bases and the J segment 4 bases; nucleotides outside the gene matches: 11. This CDR3 is CASSPIRDRVPYGYTF. As DNA, the CDR3 is TGTGCCAGCAGCCCGATCCGGGACAGGGTACCCTATGGCTACACCTTC.

The chain couples TRBV11-3 to TRBJ1-1; D uncertain. The germline gives CDR1 SGHNT, CDR2 YENEEA. Trimming took 3 bases from V and 4 from J, leaving 9 bases between them. The CDR3 covers 13 residues. The CDR3 sequence is CASSLGVTTEAFF. The CDR3 DNA follows: TGTGCCAGCAGCTTGGGCGTCACCACTGAAGCTTTCTTT.

This sequence joins TRBV19 and TRBJ1-1, with 8 bases lining up with TRBD1. The V and J ends lost 7 bases and 1 base, in that order; junction bases with no gene match: 5. Germline CDR1 reads LNHDA; CDR2 reads SQIVND (reference sequence). The CDR3 sequence is 14 residues long. The CDR3 nucleotides read TGTGCCAGTATCGTGACAGGGGCGAACACTGAAGCTTTCTTT. Translation: CASIVTGANTEAFF.

V gene TRBV5-6 combines with J gene TRBJ2-7; TRBD2 aligns across 14 bases. The CDR3 contains 16 residues. Germline V CDR1 and CDR2: SGHDT, YYEEEE. Losses at the gene ends were 1 base for V and 2 bases for J; bases not matched to a gene: 2. This CDR3 is CASSLKGLAGAYEQYF. CDR3 nucleotides: TGTGCCAGCAGCTTGAAGGGACTAGCGGGGGCCTACGAGCAGTACTTC.

V usage is TRBV29-1 and J usage is TRBJ2-5; 8 positions agree with TRBD2. The CDR3 totals 14 residues. The V and J ends lost 3 bases and 6 bases, in that order; junction bases with no gene match: 9. Germline V gives CDR1 SQVTM, CDR2 ANQGSEA. CDR3 sequence reads: CSVDVSGIGKTQYF. DNA for the CDR3: TGCAGCGTTGATGTTAGCGGGATAGGAAAGACCCAGTACTTC.

This chain uses TRBV5-1 with TRBJ1-3; weak D call: TRBD1 (6 bases). The CDR3 loop spans 14 amino acids. Per germline, CDR1 SGHRS and CDR2 YFSETQ. Trimming took off 4 bases at V and 2 bases at J, with 10 bases between the two ends. The CDR3 DNA sequence: TGCGCCAGCAGCCCCCGGACAGCTGGAAACACCATATATTTT. This gives the protein CASSPRTAGNTIYF.

The chain carries TRBV5-1 and TRBJ2-7; TRBD2 matches at 11 bases. J lost 3 bases, V lost 0 bases, and 2 bases had no gene match. Germline values: CDR1 SGHRS, CDR2 YFSETQ. This CDR3 spans 15 amino acids. The DNA of the CDR3 is TGCGCCAGCAGCTTGGCTAGCGGGAGGCACTACGAGCAGTACTTC. It encodes CASSLASGRHYEQYF.

The chain employs TRBV29-1 and TRBJ2-5; 9 bases fit TRBD1. This CDR3 has 16 residues. CDR1 and CDR2 (germline): SQVTM, ANQGSEA. V shed 3 bases and J 4 bases; nucleotides not matched to a gene: 12. CDR3 DNA sequence: TGCAGCGTTGATTTTAGTTGGACAGGGGATACAGAGACCCAGTACTTC. As protein: CSVDFSWTGDTETQYF.

This rearrangement joins TRBV6-5 to TRBJ1-3; D is unclear. The CDR3 covers 15 residues. Germline loops: CDR1 MNHEY, CDR2 SVGAGI. Trimming pared 2 bases from V and 4 bases from J, leaving 12 bases between. The CDR3 loop reads CASSYRVESGNTIYF. DNA of the CDR3: TGTGCCAGCAGTTACCGGGTGGAATCCGGAAACACCATATATTTT.

CDR3 region: CASRWGDSSYEQYF. The CDR3 region has the DNA TGTGCCAGCAGGTGGGGGGACAGCTCCTACGAGCAGTACTTC. The gene calls are TRBV2 and TRBJ2-7; D possibly corresponds to TRBD1 (7 bases). Per germline, CDR1 SNHLY and CDR2 FYNNEI. The CDR3 contains 14 residues. Deletions cut 6 bases from V and 0 bases from J, with 12 bases between.

The chain employs TRBV7-9 and TRBJ1-6, with D hard to call. CDR3 length equals 15 residues. With 1 base removed from V and 11 bases from J, the gap between germline ends came to 15 bases. CDR1 and CDR2 (germline): SEHNR, FQNEAQ (reference sequence). The CDR3 is CASSLGSSSDPPLHF. For the CDR3, the DNA is TGTGCCAGCAGCTTAGGGTCGTCATCAGATCCACCCCTCCACTTT. The whole variable domain, remainder taken from reference TRBV7-9 and TRBJ1-6, is DTGVSQNPRHKITKRGQNVTFRCDPISEHNRLYWYRQTLGQGPEFLTYFQNEAQLEKSRLLSDRFSAERPKGSFSTLEIQRTEQGDSAMYLCASSLGSSSDPPLHFGNGTRLTVT.

This rearrangement joins TRBV11-2 to TRBJ2-1; 10 nucleotides line up with TRBD2. V trimming: 6 bases; J trimming: 5 bases; junction bases outside the gene matches: 7. From germline, CDR1 is SGHAT and CDR2 FQNNGV. The CDR3 spans 15 residues. Written as DNA, the CDR3 is TGTGCCAGCAGTCCTGAGCGGGGGGGTCACAATGAGCAGTTCTTC. Translation gives CASSPERGGHNEQFF.

The gene calls are TRBV2 and TRBJ1-4, with TRBD1 matching over 7 bases. Trimming removed 6 bases from V and 3 bases from J; junction bases left unmatched: 7. This CDR3 is 15 amino acids long. Germline V gene lookup returns CDR1 SNHLY and CDR2 FYNNEI. This chain's CDR3 is CASSPTGNANEKLFF. CDR3 bases: TGTGCCAGCAGCCCGACAGGGAACGCTAATGAAAAACTGTTTTTT.

V and J are TRBV30 and TRBJ1-3; unclear D gene. Germline V CDR1 and CDR2: GTSNPN, SVGIG (reference sequence). The V end lost 3 bases, the J end lost 0 bases, and 9 bases lay between the germline ends. This CDR3 comprises 14 residues. CDR3 bases: TGTGCCTGGAGGGCGGGAAACTCTGGAAACACCATATATTTT. It encodes CAWRAGNSGNTIYF. Using reference TRBV30 and TRBJ1-3 for the parts outside the CDR3, the full variable domain is SQTIHQWPATLVQPVGSPLSLECTVEGTSNPNLYWYRQAAGRGLQLLFYSVGIGQISSEVPQNLSASRPQDRQFILSSKKLLLSDSGFYLCAWRAGNSGNTIYFGEGSWLTVV.

The chain is built from TRBV7-9 and TRBJ1-2; TRBD1 matches 9 bases. The length of the CDR3 is 14 residues. CDR1 and CDR2 (germline): SEHNR, FQNEAQ (reference sequence). V lost 4 bases, J lost 7 bases, and 7 bases stayed unmatched. CDR3 region: CASSWDRDVGGYTF. The CDR3 nucleotides read TGTGCCAGCAGCTGGGACAGGGATGTTGGTGGCTACACCTTC.